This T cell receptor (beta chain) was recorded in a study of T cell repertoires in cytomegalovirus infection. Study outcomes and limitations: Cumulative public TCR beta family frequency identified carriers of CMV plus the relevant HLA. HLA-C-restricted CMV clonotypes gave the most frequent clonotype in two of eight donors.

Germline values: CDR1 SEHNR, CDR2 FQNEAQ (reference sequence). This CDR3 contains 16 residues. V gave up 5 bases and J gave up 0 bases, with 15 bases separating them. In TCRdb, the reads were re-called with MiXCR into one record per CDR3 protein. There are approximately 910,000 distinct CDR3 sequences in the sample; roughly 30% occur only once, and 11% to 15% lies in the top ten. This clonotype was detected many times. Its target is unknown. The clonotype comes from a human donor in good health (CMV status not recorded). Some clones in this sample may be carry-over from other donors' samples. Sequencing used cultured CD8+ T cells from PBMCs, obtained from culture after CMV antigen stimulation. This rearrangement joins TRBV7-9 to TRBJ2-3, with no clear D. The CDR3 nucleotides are TGTGCCAGCAGCCCCAGCCCAGTCCCTAGCACAGATACGCAGTATTTT. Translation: CASSPSPVPSTDTQYF.